These 20 T cell receptor beta chains were sequenced from one sample in a study of T cell responses to AZD1222 COVID-19 vaccine. The protocol was immunoSEQ multiplex PCR, while the TCRdb copy is restricted to in-frame clones and leaves out a portion. The data show some 98,000 clones, with around nine tenths seen just once and 15% to 20% held by the top ten. The sequences come from peripheral blood, collected 28 days after the second AZD1222 dose. The source of these receptors is an adult who received the AZD1222 COVID-19 vaccine.

For the CDR3, the DNA is TGTGCCAGCAGGGGGGCAGCGGTACATCAGCCCCAGCATTTT. Translation: CASRGAAVHQPQHF. The chain recombines TRBV2 with TRBJ1-5; D possibly corresponds to TRBD1 (6 bases). Germline V lookup: CDR1 SNHLY, CDR2 FYNNEI. The V and J ends lost 6 bases and 5 bases respectively, with 14 bases between them. CDR3 length: 14 residues.

CDR3 residues: CASRYRESAFF. The CDR3 region has the DNA TGTGCCAGCAGGTACAGGGAGTCAGCTTTCTTT. This chain uses TRBV27 with TRBJ1-1; D perhaps matches TRBD1 (6 bases). This CDR3 has 11 amino acids. Germline loops: CDR1 MNHEY, CDR2 SMNVEV (reference sequence). The V end lost 6 bases, the J end lost 10 bases, and 12 bases lay between the germline ends.

The chain is built from TRBV3-1 (or the pseudogene TRBV3-2) and TRBJ1-1; no firm D call. V was clipped by 5 bases and J by 6 bases, with 16 bases between them. CDR1 is LGHDT, CDR2 YNNKEL, per germline (reference sequence). This CDR3 is built from 14 residues. The CDR3 DNA is TGTGCCAGCAGCGTGACCCTAACGACGGCTGAAGCTTTCTTT. It specifies CASSVTLTTAEAFF.

The chain employs TRBV19 and TRBJ1-4; D call uncertain. The germline V gene encodes CDR1 LNHDA and CDR2 SQIVND (reference sequence). CDR3 size: 13 residues. V was shortened by 2 bases and J by 2 bases, with 3 bases between the two germline ends. The CDR3 here is CASSIRTNEKLFF. CDR3 DNA sequence: TGTGCCAGTAGTATACGGACTAATGAAAAACTGTTTTTT.

This chain uses TRBV7-2 with TRBJ1-6, with D unclear. V was cut by 0 bases and J by 7 bases, with 10 bases left in between. There are 15 residues in the CDR3. The germline CDR1 and CDR2 sequences are SGHTA and FQGNSA. CDR3 coding DNA: TGTGCCAGCAGCTTAGCGCCCGTTACCAATTCACCCCTCCACTTT. It is translated as CASSLAPVTNSPLHF.

The gene calls are TRBV5-1 and TRBJ2-5, with D perhaps matching TRBD1 or TRBD2 (6 bases each). V was pared by 4 bases and J by 4 bases, with 14 bases between. CDR3 size: 14 residues. The V gene's germline CDR1 is SGHRS and CDR2 YFSETQ. CDR3 DNA sequence: TGCGCCAGCAGCGGGGGCCGGGAGCGAGAGACCCAGTACTTC. Its protein product is CASSGGRERETQYF.

This clone showed up just a few times. The chain couples TRBV7-9 to TRBJ2-7; no clear D. Germline V gene data show CDR1 as SEHNR and CDR2 as FQNEAQ (reference sequence). V gave up 1 base and J gave up 2 bases, with 15 bases separating them. CDR3 size: 16 residues. As DNA, the CDR3 is TGTGCCAGCAGCTTAGACCCGACAAGGCTTCCCTACGAGCAGTACTTC. It codes for CASSLDPTRLPYEQYF.

The chain recombines TRBV10-3 with TRBJ1-2; D possibly corresponds to TRBD1 (5 bases). Per germline, CDR1 ENHRY and CDR2 SYGVKD. Trimming left V 6 bases short and J 4 bases short, with 24 bases between. The length of the CDR3 is 17 residues. CDR3 protein: CAIRTFVPGDGVYGYTF. The CDR3 region has the DNA TGTGCCATCAGGACATTCGTACCCGGGGACGGCGTCTATGGCTACACCTTC.

The chain couples TRBV4-1 to TRBJ1-5; D is undetermined. Germline CDR1 and CDR2: MGHRA and YSYEKL. The V end was cut by 0 bases, the J end by 6 bases, with 6 bases between. The CDR3 spans 13 residues. The CDR3 sequence: CASSQERGQPQHF. The CDR3 DNA follows: TGCGCCAGCAGCCAAGAGCGGGGTCAGCCCCAGCATTTT.

This clone was seen a single time. As DNA, the CDR3 is TGTGCCAGCAGCTTAGTTGGAGGGACCTGGCACACTGAAGCTTTCTTT. Its translation: CASSLVGGTWHTEAFF. The chain uses TRBV11-1 and TRBJ1-1; possible D gene TRBD1, 5 bases. Trimming removed 1 base from V and 3 bases from J, with 15 bases in between. The CDR3 sequence is 16 residues long. The germline gives CDR1 SGHAT, CDR2 FQDESV (reference sequence). Together with reference TRBV11-1 and TRBJ1-1, the CDR3 gives the full variable domain: EAEVAQSPRYKITEKSQAVAFWCDPISGHATLYWYRQILGQGPELLVQFQDESVVDDSQLPKDRFSAERLKGVDSTLKIQPAELGDSAMYLCASSLVGGTWHTEAFFGQGTRLTVV.

This chain connects TRBV28 to TRBJ2-7, with D perhaps TRBD2 (6 bases). Trimming left V 6 bases short and J 2 bases short, with 20 bases between. This CDR3 has 16 residues. The V gene's germline CDR1 is MDHEN and CDR2 SYDVKM. CDR3 sequence reads: CASSRPSVQLPYEQYF. Here the CDR3 DNA reads TGTGCCAGCAGCAGACCTAGCGTTCAGCTGCCCTACGAGCAGTACTTC.

This clone has only a few counts. This sequence joins TRBV7-3 and TRBJ2-7, with 8 bases lining up with TRBD2. This CDR3 is built from 17 residues. Germline loops: CDR1 SGHTA, CDR2 FQGTGA. V lost 0 bases, J lost 4 bases, and 11 bases stayed unmatched. CDR3 region: CASSLTSVIGREYEQYF. CDR3 nucleotide sequence: TGTGCCAGCAGCTTAACGTCCGTTATCGGGAGGGAGTACGAGCAGTACTTC.

This CDR3 reads CASSPPGTPQPQHF. In DNA, the CDR3 is TGCGCCAGCAGCCCACCTGGGACACCTCAGCCCCAGCATTTT. The J gene is TRBJ1-5, the V gene TRBV4-1, with D maybe TRBD1 (6 bases). CDR3 size: 14 residues. The germline V gene has CDR1 MGHRA and CDR2 YSYEKL. The V and J ends lost 4 bases and 6 bases respectively, with 13 bases between them.

V and J are TRBV2 and TRBJ2-7, with D possibly being TRBD1 or TRBD2 (6 bases each). V was pared by 6 bases and J by 2 bases, with 17 bases between. Per the germline V gene, CDR1 is SNHLY and CDR2 is FYNNEI. This CDR3 has 15 amino acids. CDR3 DNA sequence: TGTGCCAGCAGCCGGGCGGGACAACCTACCTACGAGCAGTACTTC. It specifies CASSRAGQPTYEQYF.

The chain joins TRBV7-6 to TRBJ2-1, with TRBD2 identical over 8 bases. In germline, CDR1 is SGHVS, CDR2 FNYEAQ. The CDR3 spans 13 residues. The V gene end was trimmed by 1 base and the J gene end by 9 bases; junction bases not matched to a gene: 2. CDR3 in DNA: TGTGCCAGCAGCTTAGACGGGAGGGGTGAGCAGTTCTTC. It codes for CASSLDGRGEQFF. Variable domain in full (rest from reference TRBV7-6 and TRBJ2-1): GAGVSQSPRYKVTKRGQDVALRCDPISGHVSLYWYRQALGQGPEFLTYFNYEAQQDKSGLPNDRFSAERPEGSISTLTIQRTEQRDSAMYRCASSLDGRGEQFFGPGTRLTVL.

V is TRBV18 and J is TRBJ1-1; perhaps TRBD1 as D (5 bases). V was pared by 0 bases and J by 4 bases, with 12 bases between. The CDR3 contains 15 residues. Germline V gives CDR1 KGHSH, CDR2 LQKENI. CDR3 loop: CASSPPPVGGTEAFF. The CDR3 DNA follows: TGTGCCAGCTCACCACCCCCTGTTGGGGGCACTGAAGCTTTCTTT. The variable domain in full, with the rest retrieved from reference TRBV18 and TRBJ1-1, is NAGVMQNPRHLVRRRGQEARLRCSPMKGHSHVYWYRQLPEEGLKFMVYLQKENIIDESGMPKERFSAEFPKEGPSILRIQQVVRGDSAAYFCASSPPPVGGTEAFFGQGTRLTVV.

The chain recombines TRBV19 with TRBJ1-4; D gene ambiguous. This CDR3 contains 17 residues. Trimming took off 7 bases at V and 3 bases at J, with 21 bases between the two ends. The germline gives CDR1 LNHDA, CDR2 SQIVND (reference sequence). The CDR3 DNA sequence: TGTGCCAGTAAGCCCCGTTGGGCCATCGGTCCTAATGAAAAACTGTTTTTT. Its protein product is CASKPRWAIGPNEKLFF.

The chain uses TRBV5-1 and TRBJ1-4; D gene ambiguous. The V end lost 3 bases, the J end lost 7 bases, and 16 bases lay between the germline ends. There are 15 residues in the CDR3. Germline CDR1 is SGHRS and CDR2 is YFSETQ. Written as DNA, the CDR3 is TGCGCCAGCAGCTGGGGAAACCACGAGGGTGAAAAACTGTTTTTT. It yields the protein CASSWGNHEGEKLFF.

This rearrangement joins TRBV19 to TRBJ2-6, with 9 bases matching TRBD1. The V gene's germline CDR1 is LNHDA and CDR2 SQIVND (reference sequence). CDR3 length equals 17 residues. V dropped 6 bases and J dropped 2; count of bases not matched to a gene: 8. CDR3 coding DNA: TGTGCCAGTAGCACGGGACAGGGAGGAGCTGGGGCCAACGTCCTGACTTTC. This codes for CASSTGQGGAGANVLTF.

This clone was counted a single time. The chain is built from TRBV5-1 and TRBJ2-7; the match to TRBD2 covers 7 bases. The germline V gene has CDR1 SGHRS and CDR2 YFSETQ. CDR3 length: 15 amino acids. With 4 bases clipped from V and 6 bases from J, the junction kept 13 bases outside the gene matches. In DNA form, the CDR3 reads TGCGCCAGCAGCCGAGGGGCGGGAGAGGGGTCCGAGCAGTACTTC. As protein: CASSRGAGEGSEQYF. The full variable domain, its missing parts supplied by reference TRBV5-1 and TRBJ2-7, is KAGVTQTPRYLIKTRGQQVTLSCSPISGHRSVSWYQQTPGQGLQFLFEYFSETQRNKGNFPGRFSGRQFSNSRSEMNVSTLELGDSALYLCASSRGAGEGSEQYFGPGTRLTVT.